This T cell receptor beta chain was documented in a study of cytomegalovirus exposure and HLA in healthy donors (TCRdb year 2017). Describing the broader study: An earlier analysis of approximately 590 of the donors reported 250 to 350 Gb of sequence data and about 100 million unique TCR beta sequences from 190 million or so T cells. The study combined high-throughput TCR immunosequencing, statistical association of individual TCRs with disease status, and machine learning to predict cytomegalovirus infection status. Donor age, sex, ethnicity and CMV serostatus were compiled together with the repertoire data. Using immunosequencing, the study profiled T cell repertoires from approximately 700 subjects and related those repertoires to cytomegalovirus serostatus. Among a few hundred genotyped donors of the cohort, an average of about 240,000 unique TCR beta nucleotide sequences were sequenced per donor, roughly 18% of them non-productive. HLA typing covered class I and class II loci at four-digit resolution. To decide whether each TCR beta V gene segment behaved as functional or pseudogenic, an earlier analysis of several hundred of the donors relied on high-throughput TCR beta sequencing. The aim of the study was to test whether cataloging public T cell receptors could identify signatures of past pathogen exposure. A later genetic analysis took genome-wide SNP genotypes for about 60% of the roughly 670 donors and used that subset as a discovery cohort. An early release covering about 600 HLA-typed donors comprised 250 to 350 gigabases of sequencing data and roughly 85 million unique TCR sequences. A few DR-DQ haplotypes were treated as single units for association and clustering because of strong linkage in the cohort. To study patterns of TCR occurrence, a later analysis re-analyzed previously published TCR beta repertoires from 666 donors and added high-resolution HLA genotyping. A separate validation cohort of over 95 different subjects was used in addition to the roughly 670-subject first cohort. Typing coverage varied by locus: about 629-640 donors for A, B, C, DRB1 and DQB1; approximately 500 for DQA1; approximately 610 for DPA1; approximately 470 for DPB1. Of the 300 to 450 genotyped donors, approximately 80% were placed in the genetic ancestry cluster associated with self-reported Caucasian donors. All discovery cohort repertoires had been generated using a single sequencing platform. Rather than using new phenotypic data, the later analysis identified candidate immune exposures from TCR beta sequences and from how often those sequences occurred across donors. Overall study results and their limits: Most TCR sequences were observed very rarely across donors, whereas some public TCRs were present in many individuals. Some IMGT-functional V segments, including TRBV6-2 and TRBV6-3, could not be distinguished by the 87-base-pair reads and were therefore excluded. An association between a missense DCLRE1C variant and V-gene and J-gene trimming of TCR beta chains was found in a later genetic analysis and replicated in an independent cohort. The only immune exposure information available for the cohort was CMV serostatus. At a false discovery rate of 0.05, a later analysis linked some 18,000 TCR beta sequences to specific HLA alleles. The classifier was reported to diagnose cytomegalovirus status with high specificity and sensitivity in both the original and validation cohorts. A later analysis found that HLA-associated TCR beta chains were more clonally expanded and had lower generation probabilities than equally common non-associated chains. Because counts were too low, 15 to 20 rarely observed V segments, including chromosome 9 orphons, were excluded from the earlier analysis of 587 of the donors. It was suggested by the authors that the approach could potentially be generalized to other disease states and immunological phenotypes. In an earlier analysis of around 500 of the donors, most TCR beta V segments appeared in productive rearrangements about 87% or about 30% of the time, broadly matching IMGT annotations. HLA typing was unavailable for some donors at each locus, so association tests used only the typed subset. Roughly uniform sequencing depth across donors was assumed in presence/absence analyses, although this assumption may not hold. Correlated functional status among segregating V segments might reflect linkage disequilibrium, but an unknown experimental factor could not be ruled out. Three of the identified cytomegalovirus-associated TCR beta chains were confirmed in vitro to be specific for cytomegalovirus antigens. In a later analysis, several top co-occurrence clusters were reported to appear linked to parvovirus B19, influenza, CMV and Epstein-Barr virus. In a later genetic analysis, fewer N-insertions in productive TCRs were reported among donors in an Asian-associated ancestry cluster than the approximately 670-donor mean. A group of highly shared sequence variants was considered likely to be a technical artifact of the sequencing pipeline. In a later analysis, most CMV-associated TCR beta chains were found to appear HLA-restricted, with HLA associations seemingly driven largely by CMV exposure. This cohort had only TCR beta chains sequenced, and the lack of alpha or paired-chain data limited which features could be detected. A further reported finding was that TCR beta sequences accurately predicted the HLA-A and HLA-B alleles for most subjects in the first cohort. In the study, approximately 160 TCR beta chains were listed as associated with cytomegalovirus. Strong co-occurrence of HLA alleles, especially DR and DQ, made assigning TCR associations to individual alleles difficult. According to a later analysis, TCR association rates differed among HLA loci, with DRB1 alleles showing the most associated TCRs and HLA-C alleles showing the fewest.

The germline V gene supplies CDR1 SNHLY and CDR2 FYNNEI. Trimming takes 6 bases off V and 5 bases off J; junction bases not matched to a gene: 6. The CDR3 has 13 amino acids, counting the end cysteine and phenylalanine. Only the CDR3 portion is preserved as DNA: 39 bases, with reading frame beginning at the first base. This clone was detected a few times. Its antigen is still unknown. Per-base quality was not reported, and no clone a single base away is much larger than it. The library was obtained by the immunoSEQ multiplex PCR assay. A mixture of 60 forward primers for TCR Vbeta segments and 13 reverse primers for TCR Jbeta segments was used in the multiplex PCR. Amplification of the CDR3 region of rearranged TCR beta genes was performed with a multiplex PCR assay on genomic DNA. On the Illumina HiSeq System, the amplified TCR beta libraries were sequenced as 87-base-pair reads. As for the authors' bioinformatics: Across the roughly 600 repertoires, a later analysis counted 80 million or so unique TCR beta chains, about 10 million of which were shared by at least two donors. To remove PCR and sequencing errors, raw reads were error-corrected and collapsed into unique sequences using a nearest-neighbor algorithm that merged closely related sequences. V, D and J gene segments were assigned by aligning CDR3 sequences to IMGT reference sequences. For a sequence to be retained, a match of at least six nucleotides to both a V gene segment and a J gene segment was required. Rearrangements were classified as productive when the CDR3 lacked stop codons and remained in frame with V and J, and all other rearrangements were classified as non-productive. Following IMGT convention, CDR3 was defined as the stretch from the second conserved V-encoded cysteine to the conserved J-encoded phenylalanine. The earlier analysis of about 560 of the donors excluded any sequence lacking an unambiguous match to a single V gene segment. In an earlier analysis of 500 to 750 of the donors, V segments were called functional above 56.7% productive rearrangements and were called segregating when the between-donor standard deviation exceeded 5%. A statistical classification framework was developed to diagnose cytomegalovirus status using the catalog of TCR beta chain sequences. In a later analysis, TCR nucleotide sequences were compared against IMGT/GENE-DB human TR gene sequences so that V and J genes could be assigned. A later analysis assigned CDR3 sequences and most-parsimonious VDJ recombination scenarios with the TCRdist pipeline. In a later analysis, each TCR beta chain was defined by its CDR3 amino acid sequence together with its V-gene family, and reads lacking a unique V-gene family were excluded. A later analysis removed nearly 600 highly shared, low-generation-probability nucleotide sequences to deal with suspected cross-contamination and a sequencing artifact. In a later analysis, a clonal expansion index was calculated for each public chain from normalized within-repertoire ranks of inferred template counts. A later analysis computed generation probabilities with a VDJ recombination model fitted to out-of-frame rearrangements, and checked the results against IGoR. A later analysis scored TCR-TCR, TCR-HLA and TCR-CMV co-occurrence with hypergeometric tests, applying a repertoire-size bias correction to TCR pairs. False discovery rates were estimated in a later analysis by permuting HLA or CMV assignments 20 times. A later analysis grouped co-occurring TCRs with DBSCAN, adding TCRdist sequence similarity when clustering within HLA-allele-positive subsets. Repertoires with fewer than 30,000 or more than 120,000 public chains were left out of co-occurrence clustering, as were five repertoires with anomalous nucleotide sharing. The immuneACCESS repertoire file appears here via TCRdb, limited to in-frame rearrangements. These files lack a portion of the clones; in checked studies, under half of the deficit traces to unresolved V genes, and the cause of the others is not known. D and trimming were read from the DNA, whereas the V and J calls and clone size are those reported in that table. This sample holds around 27,000 clones; about 60% were observed only once. The ten largest clones add up to roughly 42% of the sample.

The cohort comprised some 680 healthy bone marrow donors. Cohort members were all nominally healthy when sampled, although unrecorded immune exposures were likely present. The donor tested CMV seropositive and was one of the 289 seropositive cohort members. A peripheral blood sample was collected from each donor, and TCR beta sequencing was performed on peripheral blood mononuclear cells. Genomic DNA was extracted from the blood cell samples with the Qiagen DNeasy Blood Extraction Kit. This clonotype originated in a male donor in good health and CMV-seropositive. The material sequenced was PBMCs. The sequence is built from TRBV2 and TRBJ2-7, and TRBD2 matches 8 of the central bases. The bases read TGTGCCAGCAGCTGGGGGACTAGGGACGAGCAGTACTTC. The translation is CASSWGTRDEQYF.